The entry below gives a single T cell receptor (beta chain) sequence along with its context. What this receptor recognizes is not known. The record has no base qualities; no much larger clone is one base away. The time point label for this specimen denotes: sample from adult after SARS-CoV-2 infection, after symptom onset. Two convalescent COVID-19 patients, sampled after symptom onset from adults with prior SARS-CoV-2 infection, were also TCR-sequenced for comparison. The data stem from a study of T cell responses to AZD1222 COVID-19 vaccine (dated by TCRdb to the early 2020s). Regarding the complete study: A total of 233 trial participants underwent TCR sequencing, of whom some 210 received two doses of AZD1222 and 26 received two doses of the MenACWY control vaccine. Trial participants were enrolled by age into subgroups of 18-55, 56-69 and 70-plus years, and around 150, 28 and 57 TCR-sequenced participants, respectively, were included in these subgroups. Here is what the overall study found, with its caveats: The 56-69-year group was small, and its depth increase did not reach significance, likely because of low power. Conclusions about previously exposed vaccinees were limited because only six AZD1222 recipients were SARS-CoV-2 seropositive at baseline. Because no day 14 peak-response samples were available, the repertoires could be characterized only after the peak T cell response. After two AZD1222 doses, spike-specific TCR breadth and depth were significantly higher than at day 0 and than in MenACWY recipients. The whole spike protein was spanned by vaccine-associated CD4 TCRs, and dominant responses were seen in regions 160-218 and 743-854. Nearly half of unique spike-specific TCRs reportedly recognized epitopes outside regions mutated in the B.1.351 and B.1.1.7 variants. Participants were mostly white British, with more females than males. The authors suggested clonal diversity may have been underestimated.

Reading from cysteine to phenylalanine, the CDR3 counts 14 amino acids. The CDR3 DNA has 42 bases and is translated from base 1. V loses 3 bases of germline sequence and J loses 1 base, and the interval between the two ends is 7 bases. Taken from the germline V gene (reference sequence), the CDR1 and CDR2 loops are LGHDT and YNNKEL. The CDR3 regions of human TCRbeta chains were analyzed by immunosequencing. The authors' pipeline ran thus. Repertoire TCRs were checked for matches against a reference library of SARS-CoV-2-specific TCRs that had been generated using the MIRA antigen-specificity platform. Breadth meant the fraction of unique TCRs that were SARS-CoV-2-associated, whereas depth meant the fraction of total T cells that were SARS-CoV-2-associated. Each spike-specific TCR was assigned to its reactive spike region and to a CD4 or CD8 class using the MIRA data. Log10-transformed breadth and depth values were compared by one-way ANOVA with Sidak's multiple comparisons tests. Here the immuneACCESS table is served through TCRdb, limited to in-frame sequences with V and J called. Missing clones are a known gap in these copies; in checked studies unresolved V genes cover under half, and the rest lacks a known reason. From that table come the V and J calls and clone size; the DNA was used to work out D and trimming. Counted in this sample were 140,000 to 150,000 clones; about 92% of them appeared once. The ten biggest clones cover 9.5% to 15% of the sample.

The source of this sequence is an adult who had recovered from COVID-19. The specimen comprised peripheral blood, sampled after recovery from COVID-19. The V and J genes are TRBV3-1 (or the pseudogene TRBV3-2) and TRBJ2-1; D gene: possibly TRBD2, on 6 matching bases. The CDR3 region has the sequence CASSHGRSYNEQFF. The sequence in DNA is TGTGCCAGCAGCCATGGGAGGTCCTACAATGAGCAGTTCTTC.